The 15 T cell receptor beta chains reported below all come from one sample, sequenced in a study of blood T cells in healthy people across ages. A sample-barcoded 5' primer and a J-beta primer mix were used in a second PCR of about 7 to 12 cycles. TCRdb called the 5' RACE reads again in MiXCR, with one record for every CDR3 protein. The table records some 1.8 million distinct CDR3 sequences, roughly two fifths of them present only once. Sequencing used blood. The receptors here all came from a human donor in good health.

A note on this clonotype: A read error may be the cause here, since a much bigger clone is one base away. CDR3 amino acids: CVSSYGGDGYTF. The DNA of the CDR3 is TGCGTCAGCAGCTACGGAGGGGATGGCTACACCTTC. The V gene is TRBV5-1, the J gene TRBJ1-2; D may be TRBD1 (5 bases). Germline V gene data show CDR1 as SGHRS and CDR2 as YFSETQ. The CDR3 is 12 residues long. The entire variable domain, with the rest obtained from reference TRBV5-1 and TRBJ1-2, is as follows: KAGVTQTPRYLIKTRGQQVTLSCSPISGHRSVSWYQQTPGQGLQFLFEYFSETQRNKGNFPGRFSGRQFSNSRSEMNVSTLELGDSALYLCVSSYGGDGYTFGSGTRLTVV.

V is TRBV7-9 and J is TRBJ1-1; D might be TRBD1 (5 bases). Trimming removed 4 bases from V and 2 bases from J, with 14 bases in between. This CDR3 has 15 residues. Looked up from germline, CDR1 is SEHNR and CDR2 is FQNEAQ (reference sequence). CDR3 region: CASSSGLGVNTEAFF. DNA of the CDR3: TGTGCCAGCAGCTCGGGGTTGGGGGTAAACACTGAAGCTTTCTTT. Full variable domain (rest looked up from reference TRBV7-9 and TRBJ1-1): DTGVSQNPRHKITKRGQNVTFRCDPISEHNRLYWYRQTLGQGPEFLTYFQNEAQLEKSRLLSDRFSAERPKGSFSTLEIQRTEQGDSAMYLCASSSGLGVNTEAFFGQGTRLTVV.

Regarding this clonotype: A read error may explain this, as a much larger clone is one base away. This chain uses TRBV5-4 with TRBJ2-1; D is tentatively TRBD1 or TRBD2 (5 bases each). Germline-derived CDR1 and CDR2 are SGHNT and YYREEE (reference sequence). The CDR3 runs 11 residues. CDR3 nucleotides: TGTGCCGGCAGCTTGAGGGGTGAGCAGTTCTTC. Protein product: CAGSLRGEQFF.

The sample holds a few counts of this clonotype. J is TRBJ2-1 and V is TRBV5-1; 7 nucleotides line up with TRBD1. CDR1 and CDR2 (germline): SGHRS, YFSETQ. This CDR3 is built from 16 residues. V lost 0 bases to trimming and J lost 5 bases; unmatched junction nucleotides: 8. The CDR3 loop is CASSLVVGQNHNEQFF. As DNA, the CDR3 is TGCGCCAGCAGCTTGGTGGTGGGACAGAACCACAATGAGCAGTTCTTC.

This clonotype was counted between two and nine times. The gene calls are TRBV5-1 and TRBJ2-2; 7 bases agree with TRBD1. From germline, CDR1 is SGHRS and CDR2 YFSETQ. This CDR3 has 15 amino acids. With V trimmed by 3 bases and J by 7 bases, 9 bases remained unmatched. CDR3 coding DNA: TGCGCCAGCAGCTCCTACGAACAGGGGCACGGGGAGCTGTTTTTT. Its protein product is CASSSYEQGHGELFF.

This chain joins TRBV28 and TRBJ1-2; unclear D gene. The V end lost 1 base, the J end lost 8 bases, and 17 bases lay between the germline ends. The CDR3 covers 15 residues. Germline V gene lookup returns CDR1 MDHEN and CDR2 SYDVKM. The CDR3 spells CASSLSASYIRGYTF. As DNA, the CDR3 is TGTGCCAGCAGTTTATCAGCGTCCTATATTAGGGGCTACACCTTC.

Notes on this clonotype: This may come from a read error, since a much larger clone is one base off. V and J are TRBV3-1 and TRBJ2-5, with D uncertain. In germline, CDR1 is LGHDT, CDR2 YNNKEL (reference sequence). The CDR3 covers 12 residues. Trimming removed 0 bases from V and 3 bases from J, with 2 bases in between. CDR3: CASSQDEETQYF. The CDR3 bases are TGTGCCAGCAGCCAAGATGAAGAGACCCAGTACTTC.

V and J are TRBV29-1 and TRBJ1-2; D unclear. The CDR3 has 12 amino acids. V was trimmed by 4 bases and J by 4 bases, leaving 10 bases between them. Germline V CDR1 and CDR2: SQVTM, ANQGSEA. CDR3: CSVGWQVYGYTF. CDR3 nucleotide sequence: TGCAGCGTTGGATGGCAGGTCTATGGCTACACCTTC.

The chain links TRBV6-5 to TRBJ1-1, with D possibly TRBD1 on 6 matching bases. The CDR3 is 15 amino acids. V was clipped by 5 bases and J by 0 bases, with 13 bases between them. Germline CDR1 reads MNHEY; CDR2 reads SVGAGI. CDR3 protein: CASSKPGHLNTEAFF. As DNA, the CDR3 is TGTGCCAGCAGTAAACCGGGACACCTGAACACTGAAGCTTTCTTT.

This clonotype was found a few times. This chain joins TRBV18 and TRBJ2-5; D is unresolved. The CDR3 is made up of 13 amino acids. The ends were cut back, 0 bases at V and 5 bases at J, with 7 bases in the middle. Per germline, CDR1 KGHSH and CDR2 LQKENI. DNA for the CDR3: TGTGCCAGCTCACCACCGACCCGGGAGACCCAGTACTTC. It encodes CASSPPTRETQYF.

For this clonotype: A read error may be the cause here, since a much bigger clone is one base away. It is likely a read error, because the conserved phenylalanine at the end of the CDR3 is missing. The CDR3 coding sequence is TGTGCCAGCAGTTACTCGTCGTGGGGGGGAGATACGCAGTATTTG. This codes for CASSYSSWGGDTQYL. This sequence joins TRBV6-5 and TRBJ2-3; 7 bases are shared with TRBD2. The V gene's germline CDR1 is MNHEY and CDR2 SVGAGI. CDR3 size: 15 residues. The junction had 5 bases not matched to a gene; V was cut back by 0 bases and J by 5 bases.

This clonotype was counted only a few times. CDR3 loop: CASSLEASGGGQETQYF. The CDR3 DNA reads as TGTGCCAGCAGCTTAGAGGCTAGCGGGGGGGGTCAAGAGACCCAGTACTTC. This sequence joins TRBV7-2 and TRBJ2-5; 12 bases align to TRBD2. V lost 1 base to trimming and J lost 2 bases; unmatched junction nucleotides: 5. CDR3 length: 17 residues. Germline CDR1 and CDR2: SGHTA and FQGNSA.

Only a few counts were recorded for this clonotype. The chain carries TRBV5-8 and TRBJ2-3; 9 bases align to TRBD1. This CDR3 is 16 amino acids long. The V and J ends lost 7 bases and 2 bases, in that order; junction bases with no gene match: 11. Germline V lookup: CDR1 SGHTS, CDR2 YDEGEE. CDR3 protein: CASPAPGTGYTDTQYF. DNA for the CDR3: TGTGCCAGCCCCGCGCCCGGGACAGGGTACACAGATACGCAGTATTTT.

Regarding this clonotype: Germline and junction disagree at one end, which may indicate a read error. The CDR3: CASSQDPRRPGTGLYEQYF. Here the CDR3 DNA reads TGCGCCAGCAGCCAAGACCCACGAAGACCCGGGACAGGTCTATACGAACAGTACTTC. The chain joins TRBV4-1 to TRBJ2-7, with 8 bases aligning to TRBD1. The germline V gene encodes CDR1 MGHRA and CDR2 YSYEKL. This CDR3 comprises 19 residues.

The V call is TRBV21-1, the J call TRBJ2-4. TRBV21-1 is a recognized pseudogene. This CDR3 is built from 12 residues. The CDR3 region has the DNA TGTGCCAGCAGCGTGCAGGTTAATATTCAGTACTTC. Amino acid sequence: CASSVQVNIQYF.